A single T cell receptor beta chain is shown here with its context. The antigen is undetermined. Repertoires were generated with immunoSEQ multiplex PCR, while TCRdb's copy carries only in-frame clones and drops some. The repertoire holds 650,000 to 800,000 clones, 92% seen once, with 24% in the top ten. Cells designated naive CD8 were CD45RO-negative and were positively selected for CCR7, with terminally differentiated effector memory CD45RA+ cells excluded. Recent acute infections and vaccinations were absent in the healthy HIV-negative adult donors. The sample originates from a study of shared clonotypes between healthy human individuals. Findings of the study overall: Against clonotypes common to all four donors, non-shared ones had lower generation probabilities. The sampled material consisted only of blood, and tissue repertoires are likely to differ. The authors expected sequencing depth to affect clonotype sharing among donors.

This CDR3 spans 16 amino acids. Deletions cut 0 bases from V and 1 base from J, with 10 bases between. Germline V CDR1 and CDR2: ENHRY, SYGVKD. The sequencing input was naive CD8+ T cells sorted from blood. J is TRBJ1-5 and V is TRBV10-3; D is unresolved. This receptor was obtained from a man aged 30-40 years in good health. The CDR3 sequence is CAISESTLQSNQPQHF. CDR3 nucleotide sequence: TGTGCCATCAGTGAGTCGACTCTACAGAGCAATCAGCCCCAGCATTTT.